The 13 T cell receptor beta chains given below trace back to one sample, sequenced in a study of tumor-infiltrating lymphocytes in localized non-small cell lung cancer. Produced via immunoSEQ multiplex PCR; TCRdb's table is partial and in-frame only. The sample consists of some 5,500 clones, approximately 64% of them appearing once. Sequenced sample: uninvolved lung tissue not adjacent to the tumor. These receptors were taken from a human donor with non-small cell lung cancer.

DNA of the CDR3: TGTGCCAGCAGTGACCTACAGGGACATAGCAATCAGCCCCAGCATTTT. Translation gives CASSDLQGHSNQPQHF. The chain is built from TRBV6-1 and TRBJ1-5, with TRBD1 as a possible D gene (6 bases). The CDR3 covers 16 residues. Trimming took off 3 bases at V and 0 bases at J, with 12 bases between the two ends. Looked up from germline, CDR1 is MNHNS and CDR2 is SASEGT.

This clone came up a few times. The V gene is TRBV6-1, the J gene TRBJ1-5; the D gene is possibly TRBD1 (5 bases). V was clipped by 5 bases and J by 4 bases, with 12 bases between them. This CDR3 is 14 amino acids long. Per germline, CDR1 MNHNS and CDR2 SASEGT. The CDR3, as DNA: TGTGCCAGCAGTATCCGGGACGGGAATCAGCCCCAGCATTTT. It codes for CASSIRDGNQPQHF.

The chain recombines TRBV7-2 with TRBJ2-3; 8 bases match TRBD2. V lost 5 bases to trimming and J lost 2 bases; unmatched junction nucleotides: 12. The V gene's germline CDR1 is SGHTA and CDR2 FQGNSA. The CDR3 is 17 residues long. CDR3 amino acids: CASSPRGARGYTDTQYF. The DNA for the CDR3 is TGTGCCAGCAGCCCGCGGGGGGCTAGAGGATACACAGATACGCAGTATTTT.

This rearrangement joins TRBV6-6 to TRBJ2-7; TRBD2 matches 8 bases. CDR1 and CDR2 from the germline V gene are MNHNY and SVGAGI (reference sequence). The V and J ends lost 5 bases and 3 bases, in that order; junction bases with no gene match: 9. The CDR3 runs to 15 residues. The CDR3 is CASSPQPGTSYEQYF. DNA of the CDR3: TGTGCCAGCAGTCCTCAACCCGGGACTAGCTACGAGCAGTACTTC.

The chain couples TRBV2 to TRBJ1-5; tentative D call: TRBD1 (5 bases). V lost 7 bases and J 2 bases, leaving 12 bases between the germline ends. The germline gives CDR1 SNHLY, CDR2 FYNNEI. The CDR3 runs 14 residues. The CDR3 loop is CASNKGSGNQPQHF. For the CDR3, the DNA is TGTGCCAGCAATAAGGGGTCAGGCAATCAGCCCCAGCATTTT.

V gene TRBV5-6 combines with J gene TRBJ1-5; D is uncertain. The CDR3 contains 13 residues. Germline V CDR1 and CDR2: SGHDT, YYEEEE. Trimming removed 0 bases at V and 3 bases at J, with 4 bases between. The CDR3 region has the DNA TGTGCCAGCAGCTTGGGCAACAATCAGCCCCAGCATTTT. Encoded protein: CASSLGNNQPQHF.

The DNA for the CDR3 is TGTGCCAGCAGTCCCCAATACCAACTAGCGGAGACAGATACGCAGTATTTT. Translated, it gives CASSPQYQLAETDTQYF. This chain connects TRBV28 to TRBJ2-3; 8 bases are a match to TRBD2. The CDR3 length is 17 residues. CDR1 and CDR2 (germline): MDHEN, SYDVKM. The J segment lost 3 bases and the V segment lost 5 bases, leaving 13 bases of the junction unmatched.

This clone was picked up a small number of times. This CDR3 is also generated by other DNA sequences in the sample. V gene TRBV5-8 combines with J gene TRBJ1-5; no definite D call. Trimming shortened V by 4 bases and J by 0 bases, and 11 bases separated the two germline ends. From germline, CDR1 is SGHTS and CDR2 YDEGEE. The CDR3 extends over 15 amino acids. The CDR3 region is CASSLWGNSNQPQHF. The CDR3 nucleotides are TGTGCCAGCAGCCTCTGGGGTAATAGCAATCAGCCCCAGCATTTT.

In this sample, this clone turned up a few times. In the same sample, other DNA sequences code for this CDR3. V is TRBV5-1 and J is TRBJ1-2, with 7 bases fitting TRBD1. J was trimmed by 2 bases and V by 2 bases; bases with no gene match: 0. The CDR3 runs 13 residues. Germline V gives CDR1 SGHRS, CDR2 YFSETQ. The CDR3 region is CASSLQGNYGYTF. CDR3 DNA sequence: TGCGCCAGCAGCTTACAGGGGAACTATGGCTACACCTTC.

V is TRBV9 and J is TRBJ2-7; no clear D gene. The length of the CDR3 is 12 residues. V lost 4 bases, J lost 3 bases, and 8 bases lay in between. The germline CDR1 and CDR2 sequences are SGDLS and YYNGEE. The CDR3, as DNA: TGTGCCAGCAGCTTCGACAACTACGAGCAGTACTTC. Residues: CASSFDNYEQYF.

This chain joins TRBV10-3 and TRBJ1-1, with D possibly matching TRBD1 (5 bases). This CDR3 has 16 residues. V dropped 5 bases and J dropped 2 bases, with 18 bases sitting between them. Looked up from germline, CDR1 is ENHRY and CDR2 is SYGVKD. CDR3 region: CAISQRLGTDNTEAFF. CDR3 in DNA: TGTGCCATCAGTCAGAGGTTAGGGACGGATAACACTGAAGCTTTCTTT.

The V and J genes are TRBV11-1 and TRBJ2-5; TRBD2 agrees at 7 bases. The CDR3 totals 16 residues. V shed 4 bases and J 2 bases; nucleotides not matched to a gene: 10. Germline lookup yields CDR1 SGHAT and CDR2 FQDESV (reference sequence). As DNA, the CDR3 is TGTGCCAGCAGCTCCTGGGACCTAGCGGTTCAAGAGACCCAGTACTTC. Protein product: CASSSWDLAVQETQYF.

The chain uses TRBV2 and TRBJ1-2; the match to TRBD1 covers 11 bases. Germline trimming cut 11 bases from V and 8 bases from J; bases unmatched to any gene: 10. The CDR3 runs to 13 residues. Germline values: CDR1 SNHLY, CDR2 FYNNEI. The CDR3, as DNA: TGTGCCGGGGAAACGGACAGGGGGCTCGGCTACACCTTC. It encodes CAGETDRGLGYTF.